This TCR beta chain appears in the sequencing data of a study of human T cells and chemical hapten exposure. The wider study: Patients got weekly scalp diphenylcyclopropenone doses over the roughly 22-week study.

Time point described: pre-sensitization, week 0. Described treatment: therapeutic diphenylcyclopropenone sensitization with weekly scalp DPC. CDR3 length equals 13 residues. Germline-derived CDR1 and CDR2 are LGHDT and YNNKEL (reference sequence). Trimming removed 1 base from V and 6 bases from J, with 7 bases in between. This clonotype has a handful of counts. TCRdb reanalysed the RACE reads using MiXCR and keeps one entry per CDR3 protein. The sample lists 65,000 to 90,000 distinct CDR3 sequences; roughly 15% were seen once. V and J are TRBV3-1 and TRBJ1-5; the D is unclear. The receptor was isolated from a woman aged 45-65 years with alopecia areata. Some clones in this sample may be carry-over from other donors' samples. The source was whole blood, collected in connection with sensitization to the hapten diphenylcyclopropenone (DPC). CDR3 region: CASSQGRGQPQHF. The CDR3 DNA reads as TGTGCCAGCAGCCAAGGTCGGGGTCAGCCCCAGCATTTT.